This is a list of T cell receptor beta chains from one sample in a study of metastatic and nonmetastatic thyroid tumors. TCRdb reprocessed the PCR reads via MiXCR. The profile shows about 22,000 clones, approximately 35% of them singletons. Sequenced input: blood. These receptors were collected from a male donor with papillary thyroid cancer or a benign thyroid nodule (not recorded which). Some clones in this sample may be carry-over from other donors' samples. The CDR3 runs from the conserved cysteine through the conserved F or W. Each record gives: D gene, clone size, J gene, V gene, CDR3 DNA, CDR3 protein. A D gene is named only where the DNA matches it firmly. The listing skips clone size in some rows; elsewhere it reads once, few, many or a size class.

D gene: -
clone size: few
J gene: TRBJ2-1
V gene: TRBV2
CDR3 DNA: TGTGCCAGCAGTGAACTTGGCAGCAGGGATGAGCAGTTCTTC
CDR3 protein: CASSELGSRDEQFF

D gene: TRBD1
clone size: -
J gene: TRBJ1-3
V gene: TRBV20-1
CDR3 DNA: TGCAGTGCTCGACAGGGCGCTGGAAACACCATATATTTT
CDR3 protein: CSARQGAGNTIYF

D gene: TRBD1
clone size: medium-sized
J gene: TRBJ2-7
V gene: TRBV12-3/TRBV12-4
CDR3 DNA: TGTGCCAGCAGTCCCCGGGACAGGGTAAACGACGAGCAGTACTTC
CDR3 protein: CASSPRDRVNDEQYF

D gene: TRBD1
clone size: -
J gene: TRBJ1-2
V gene: TRBV7-2
CDR3 DNA: TGTGCCAGCAGCTTAGACGAGTGGACAGGGAAAGGCTACACCTTC
CDR3 protein: CASSLDEWTGKGYTF

D gene: -
clone size: few
J gene: TRBJ2-7
V gene: TRBV19
CDR3 DNA: TGTGCCAGTAGTACGGCTATCTATGGGACCTACGAGCAGTACTTC
CDR3 protein: CASSTAIYGTYEQYF

D gene: -
clone size: -
J gene: TRBJ1-1
V gene: TRBV3-1
CDR3 DNA: TGTGCCAGCAGCCCAGGCGGCATGAACACTGAAGCTTTCTTT
CDR3 protein: CASSPGGMNTEAFF

D gene: TRBD2
clone size: -
J gene: TRBJ2-7
V gene: TRBV14
CDR3 DNA: TGTGCCAGCAGCCAAGATACGGCGGGAGTTGTATACGAGCAGTACTTC
CDR3 protein: CASSQDTAGVVYEQYF

D gene: -
clone size: -
J gene: TRBJ1-3
V gene: TRBV9
CDR3 DNA: TGTGCCAGCAGCGTAGATAAGGGCTCTGGAAACACCATATATTTT
CDR3 protein: CASSVDKGSGNTIYF

D gene: -
clone size: few
J gene: TRBJ2-1
V gene: TRBV6-1
CDR3 DNA: TGTGCCAGCAGTAAACTGAATGAGCAGTTCTTC
CDR3 protein: CASSKLNEQFF

D gene: TRBD1
clone size: once
J gene: TRBJ1-1
V gene: TRBV2
CDR3 DNA: TGTGCCAGCAAACTCGATTACACAGGGGCGGACGCTTTCTTT
CDR3 protein: CASKLDYTGADAFF

D gene: -
clone size: once
J gene: TRBJ1-2
V gene: TRBV7-2
CDR3 DNA: TGTGCCAGCAGCTTAGGTCAGGGCAGTGGCTACACCTTC
CDR3 protein: CASSLGQGSGYTF

D gene: -
clone size: medium-sized
J gene: TRBJ1-6
V gene: TRBV27
CDR3 DNA: TGTGCCAGCAGTTTATTCGGGACTGATAATTCACCCCTCCACTTT
CDR3 protein: CASSLFGTDNSPLHF

D gene: -
clone size: -
J gene: TRBJ1-2
V gene: TRBV3-1
CDR3 DNA: TGTGCCAGCAGCCAAGAGGGCGGACCTAACTATGGCTACACCTTC
CDR3 protein: CASSQEGGPNYGYTF

D gene: -
clone size: medium-sized
J gene: TRBJ1-5
V gene: TRBV4-3
CDR3 DNA: TGCGCCAGCAGCCAAGACCGCTTCGGTCAGCCCCAGCATTTT
CDR3 protein: CASSQDRFGQPQHF

D gene: -
clone size: many
J gene: TRBJ2-6
V gene: TRBV7-8
CDR3 DNA: TGTGCCAGCAGCTTTTCTGGGGCCAACGTCCTGACTTTC
CDR3 protein: CASSFSGANVLTF

D gene: TRBD2
clone size: few
J gene: TRBJ2-3
V gene: TRBV28
CDR3 DNA: TGTGCCAGCAGTCGAATAGCGGGAGTGCGCACAGATACGCAGTATTTT
CDR3 protein: CASSRIAGVRTDTQYF

D gene: TRBD1
clone size: many
J gene: TRBJ2-3
V gene: TRBV6-1
CDR3 DNA: TGTGCCAGCAGACGGGACAGTACTAGCACAGATACGCAGTATTTT
CDR3 protein: CASRRDSTSTDTQYF

D gene: TRBD1
clone size: many
J gene: TRBJ1-2
V gene: TRBV27
CDR3 DNA: TGTGCCAGCAGTCCCGACAGGGCTTCAGGTGGCTACACCTTC
CDR3 protein: CASSPDRASGGYTF

D gene: -
clone size: few
J gene: TRBJ2-1
V gene: TRBV6-1
CDR3 DNA: TGTGCCAGCAGTGAAGATGAGGGGGGGGGAAATGAGCAGTTCTTC
CDR3 protein: CASSEDEGGGNEQFF

D gene: -
clone size: once
J gene: TRBJ2-7
V gene: TRBV20-1
CDR3 DNA: TGCAGTGCTAGAGTACGAGGAGCAATACGCGAGCAGTACTTC
CDR3 protein: CSARVRGAIREQYF

D gene: TRBD2
clone size: -
J gene: TRBJ2-7
V gene: TRBV7-2
CDR3 DNA: TGTGCCAGCAGCTATAGCGGGGGGGCCAACTCCTACGAGCAGTACTTC
CDR3 protein: CASSYSGGANSYEQYF

D gene: TRBD1
clone size: few
J gene: TRBJ2-7
V gene: TRBV28
CDR3 DNA: TGTGCCAGCAGTTTAGGGGGACAGGGGGCGGTAAGGCAGTACTTC
CDR3 protein: CASSLGGQGAVRQYF

D gene: -
clone size: few
J gene: TRBJ1-1
V gene: TRBV12-3/TRBV12-4
CDR3 DNA: TGTGCCAGCAGTTCCAGCTCTCTGAGCACTGAAGCTTTCTTT
CDR3 protein: CASSSSSLSTEAFF

D gene: TRBD2
clone size: -
J gene: TRBJ2-1
V gene: TRBV20-1
CDR3 DNA: TGCAGTGCCAGAGGACTAGCGGGAAACAATGAGCAGTTCTTC
CDR3 protein: CSARGLAGNNEQFF

D gene: -
clone size: medium-sized
J gene: TRBJ1-5
V gene: TRBV6-6
CDR3 DNA: TGTGCCAGCAGTTACGGCAACACCCGGTATAGCAATCAGCCCCAGCATTTT
CDR3 protein: CASSYGNTRYSNQPQHF

D gene: TRBD2
clone size: few
J gene: TRBJ2-1
V gene: TRBV6-2/TRBV6-3
CDR3 DNA: TGTGCCAGCAGCCATCCGACTAGCGGGAGTACTTCCTACAATGAGCAGTTCTTC
CDR3 protein: CASSHPTSGSTSYNEQFF

D gene: -
clone size: few
J gene: TRBJ1-2
V gene: TRBV14
CDR3 DNA: TGTGCCAGCAGCCAACGGATTGGGAGGACGGCCTATGGCTACACCTTC
CDR3 protein: CASSQRIGRTAYGYTF

D gene: -
clone size: few
J gene: TRBJ2-7
V gene: TRBV20-1
CDR3 DNA: TGCAGTGCTACCCGGGACATACGACCCTACGAGCAGTACTTC
CDR3 protein: CSATRDIRPYEQYF

D gene: -
clone size: few
J gene: TRBJ1-2
V gene: TRBV28
CDR3 DNA: TGTGCCAGCAGTTTAATATCCTATGGCTACACCTTC
CDR3 protein: CASSLISYGYTF

D gene: -
clone size: many
J gene: TRBJ1-1
V gene: TRBV18
CDR3 DNA: TGTGCCAGCTCACCACTTGACAGACCCATGAACACTGAAGCTTTCTTT
CDR3 protein: CASSPLDRPMNTEAFF

D gene: -
clone size: many
J gene: TRBJ1-1
V gene: TRBV10-3
CDR3 DNA: TGTGCCATCAGTGATGGATTGAACACTGAAGCTTTCTTT
CDR3 protein: CAISDGLNTEAFF

D gene: TRBD1
clone size: many
J gene: TRBJ2-7
V gene: TRBV3-1
CDR3 DNA: TGTGCCAGCACCCCCGGGACAGGCCCCTCCGAGCAGTACTTC
CDR3 protein: CASTPGTGPSEQYF

D gene: TRBD1
clone size: -
J gene: TRBJ2-3
V gene: TRBV6-4
CDR3 DNA: TGTGCCAGCAGTGAAGGGACAGGTCCGCAGTATTTT
CDR3 protein: CASSEGTGPQYF

D gene: -
clone size: -
J gene: TRBJ1-4
V gene: TRBV4-3
CDR3 DNA: TGCGCCAGCAGCCGTATGATCCTCGAGGGCGCAACTAATGAAAAACTGTTTTTT
CDR3 protein: CASSRMILEGATNEKLFF

D gene: -
clone size: -
J gene: TRBJ1-1
V gene: TRBV7-2
CDR3 DNA: TGTGCCAGCAGCTTCTACGCTGACACTGAAGCTTTCTTT
CDR3 protein: CASSFYADTEAFF

D gene: -
clone size: -
J gene: TRBJ2-7
V gene: TRBV5-1
CDR3 DNA: TGCGCCAGCAGCTTGGCCGCTTACGAGCAGTACTTC
CDR3 protein: CASSLAAYEQYF

D gene: TRBD1
clone size: many
J gene: TRBJ2-1
V gene: TRBV29-1
CDR3 DNA: TGCAGCGTGGGAGACAGGGTGGGTGAGCAGTTCTTC
CDR3 protein: CSVGDRVGEQFF

D gene: -
clone size: -
J gene: TRBJ2-7
V gene: TRBV12-3/TRBV12-4
CDR3 DNA: TGTGCCAGCAGTTTATGGGGGTTCAAGCAGTACTTC
CDR3 protein: CASSLWGFKQYF

D gene: TRBD1
clone size: -
J gene: TRBJ2-1
V gene: TRBV10-3
CDR3 DNA: TGTGCCATCAGTGCCGACAGGGGGACTTACAATGAGCAGTTCTTC
CDR3 protein: CAISADRGTYNEQFF

D gene: TRBD1
clone size: -
J gene: TRBJ2-2
V gene: TRBV24-1
CDR3 DNA: TGTGCCACCAGTGACAGGGGGCTCACCGGGGAGCTGTTTTTT
CDR3 protein: CATSDRGLTGELFF

D gene: -
clone size: many
J gene: TRBJ2-1
V gene: TRBV19
CDR3 DNA: TGTGCCAGTAGTATAGGGGGGAGTGAGCAGTTCTTC
CDR3 protein: CASSIGGSEQFF

D gene: -
clone size: -
J gene: TRBJ1-6
V gene: TRBV6-2/TRBV6-3
CDR3 DNA: TGTGCCAGCAGTTACGGGGGGATACAGAATTCACCCCTCCACTTT
CDR3 protein: CASSYGGIQNSPLHF